This T cell receptor (beta chain) was profiled in a study of blood T cell repertoires in COVID-19. About the research overall: The origin of the acute and convalescent COVID-19 samples was the United States, Italy and Spain. From T cells, B-cell-depleted T cells, or PBMCs came the material, which was cDNA or gDNA.

The repertoire was sequenced with immunoSEQ multiplex PCR; TCRdb's copy has only in-frame clones and lacks some. The table lists just over 65,000 clones, 80% to 90% of them singletons. Trimming took 4 bases from V and 9 from J; bases not matched to a gene: 6. CDR1 is MNHEY, CDR2 SVGEGT, per germline. The CDR3 runs to 14 residues. Sequencing input: peripheral blood. The V call is TRBV6-2 or TRBV6-3, the J call TRBJ1-6; 7 bases match TRBD1. This clonotype was sampled from a young man with acute or convalescent COVID-19. In nucleotides, the CDR3 is TGTGCCAGCAGTTCCTGGGACAGAATTTCACCCCTCCACTTT. It encodes CASSSWDRISPLHF.